Presented here are 20 T cell receptor beta chains from one specimen sequenced in a study of patients and donors after allogeneic stem cell transplantation. TCRdb re-derived calls from the RT-PCR reads in MiXCR, one entry per CDR3 protein. The data hold about 57,000 distinct CDR3 sequences, with about 14% observed a single time. The sequenced sample consisted of blood, either unsorted or a sorted T cell fraction (not recorded which). The receptor source for this set is a human donor who was either an allogeneic HSCT recipient or a stem cell or donor lymphocyte infusion donor (not recorded which). It is not recorded whose cells these are; they may come from a transplant donor.

This clonotype was seen only a few times. The gene calls are TRBV7-9 and TRBJ2-3, with 12 bases that match TRBD2. The CDR3 runs 15 residues. The germline V gene encodes CDR1 SEHNR and CDR2 FQNEAQ (reference sequence). The V and J ends lost 5 bases and 10 bases, in that order; junction bases with no gene match: 10. For the CDR3, the DNA is TGTGCCAGCAGCCTACTAGCGGGAGGTCCCTATCCGCAGTATTTT. Translation: CASSLLAGGPYPQYF.

The V call is TRBV19, the J call TRBJ1-2; D possibly corresponds to TRBD1 (5 bases). CDR3 length: 15 residues. Between the trimmed V and J ends, which lost 5 bases and 0 bases, there was a span of 13 bases. The germline CDR1 and CDR2 sequences are LNHDA and SQIVND (reference sequence). The CDR3 DNA reads as TGTGCCAGTAGTCTTCGGGGGGGAGCTAACTATGGCTACACCTTC. Its translation: CASSLRGGANYGYTF.

This clonotype appeared many times. The J gene is TRBJ2-7, the V gene TRBV7-9; D gene ambiguous. CDR1 SEHNR and CDR2 FQNEAQ come from the germline V gene (reference sequence). This CDR3 region has 12 residues. Trimming removed 3 bases from V and 2 bases from J, with 5 bases in between. The CDR3 nucleotides are TGTGCCAGCAGCTTTGACGCCTACGAGCAGTACTTC. Translated, it gives CASSFDAYEQYF.

This clonotype was counted between two and nine times. The rearrangement joins TRBV6-5 to TRBJ1-2, with D unresolved. Trimming removed 6 bases from V and 4 bases from J, with 12 bases in between. CDR1 and CDR2 from the germline V gene are MNHEY and SVGAGI. The CDR3 runs to 13 residues. This CDR3 reads CASRTAGFYGYTF. CDR3 bases: TGTGCCAGCAGGACCGCGGGTTTCTATGGCTACACCTTC.

The V gene is TRBV2, the J gene TRBJ2-3, with 8 bases aligning to TRBD2. From germline, CDR1 is SNHLY and CDR2 FYNNEI. The V gene end was trimmed by 1 base and the J gene end by 6 bases; junction bases not matched to a gene: 3. CDR3 length: 14 residues. CDR3 DNA sequence: TGTGCCAGCAGTGAAGTAGCGGGATGGGATACGCAGTATTTT. Translating it yields CASSEVAGWDTQYF. Using reference TRBV2 and TRBJ2-3 for the parts outside the CDR3, the full variable domain is EPEVTQTPSHQVTQMGQEVILRCVPISNHLYFYWYRQILGQKVEFLVSFYNNEISEKSEIFDDQFSVERPDGSNFTLKIRSTKLEDSAMYFCASSEVAGWDTQYFGPGTRLTVL.

V and J are TRBV19 and TRBJ2-7, with 13 nucleotides matching TRBD2. The CDR3 length is 17 residues. CDR1 and CDR2 (germline): LNHDA, SQIVND (reference sequence). V trimming: 7 bases; J trimming: 8 bases; junction bases outside the gene matches: 17. The CDR3 DNA is TGTGCCAGTACGGGACTAGCGGGAAGAGGGGGTTTTGGCAAGCAGTACTTC. It yields the protein CASTGLAGRGGFGKQYF.

In this sample, this clonotype turned up many times. The genes are TRBV7-2 and TRBJ1-1; D gene unclear. Per the germline V gene, CDR1 is SGHTA and CDR2 is FQGNSA. Trimming shortened V by 2 bases and J by 4 bases, and 17 bases separated the two germline ends. The CDR3 covers 16 residues. In nucleotides, the CDR3 is TGTGCCAGCAGCTTACCCCTCGGGCGTACGGGCACTGAAGCTTTCTTT. Protein product: CASSLPLGRTGTEAFF.

This clonotype was found many times. This sequence joins TRBV29-1 and TRBJ1-1; D is ambiguous. Trimming stripped 3 bases from V and 0 bases from J, with 8 bases between. This CDR3 is built from 13 residues. Germline V gene data show CDR1 as SQVTM and CDR2 as ANQGSEA. The DNA for the CDR3 is TGCAGCGTTGATTCCTTACTGAACACTGAAGCTTTCTTT. It encodes CSVDSLLNTEAFF.

The table lists this clonotype with many counts. V and J are TRBV12-3 or TRBV12-4 and TRBJ1-2; 9 positions match TRBD1. There are 13 residues in the CDR3. V shed 5 bases, J shed 6 bases, and the junction held 4 bases outside the gene matches. CDR3 bases: TGTGCCAGCAGTGGGGGACAGGGCCATGGCTACACCTTC. Amino acid sequence: CASSGGQGHGYTF.

This clonotype has a count of ten or more. This CDR3 reads CASSQVSSGQGSNYGYTF. CDR3 DNA: TGTGCCAGCAGCCAAGTATCGTCTGGACAGGGATCTAACTATGGCTACACCTTC. The V call is TRBV3-1, the J call TRBJ1-2; 8 bases are a match to TRBD1. The CDR3 consists of 18 residues. Trimming took 1 base from V and 0 from J; bases not matched to a gene: 10. Germline CDR1 reads LGHDT; CDR2 reads YNNKEL (reference sequence).

The CDR3 sequence: CSVVDRSSYEQYF. The CDR3 bases are TGCAGCGTTGTTGACCGGTCCTCCTACGAGCAGTACTTC. The chain uses TRBV29-1 and TRBJ2-7; D unclear. From germline, CDR1 is SQVTM and CDR2 ANQGSEA. The CDR3 is made up of 13 amino acids. Deletions cut 4 bases from V and 0 bases from J, with 10 bases between.

The chain combines TRBV25-1 with TRBJ2-3, with D possibly being TRBD1 (6 bases). V lost 5 bases and J lost 4, with 7 bases in between. The CDR3 runs 12 residues. Germline assignment: CDR1 MGHDK and CDR2 SYGVNS. Here the CDR3 reads CASSWGPDTQYF. CDR3 nucleotides: TGTGCCAGCAGTTGGGGGCCAGATACGCAGTATTTT.

This clonotype was picked up many times. This sequence joins TRBV5-1 and TRBJ1-2; the D gene is possibly TRBD1 (6 bases). The V and J ends lost 0 bases and 5 bases respectively, with 11 bases between them. Germline CDR1 is SGHRS and CDR2 is YFSETQ. The CDR3 extends over 14 amino acids. CDR3 loop: CASSLDRQDYGYTF. As DNA, the CDR3 is TGCGCCAGCAGCTTGGACCGACAGGATTATGGCTACACCTTC.

The V call is TRBV6-5, the J call TRBJ2-3; D gene ambiguous. CDR3 length equals 14 residues. Trimming removed 4 bases at V and 6 bases at J, with 14 bases between. The germline V gene encodes CDR1 MNHEY and CDR2 SVGAGI. The CDR3: CASSSFRSRDTQYF. The DNA for the CDR3 is TGTGCCAGCAGTTCCTTTCGGTCCCGGGATACGCAGTATTTT.

The chain recombines TRBV12-3 or TRBV12-4 with TRBJ2-5, with 7 bases that match TRBD2. CDR3 length equals 14 residues. V lost 8 bases, J lost 5 bases, and 11 bases stayed unmatched. The CDR3 reads CASVDRRERETQYF. The DNA of the CDR3 is TGTGCCAGCGTAGACCGGCGGGAGCGGGAGACCCAGTACTTC.

This sequence joins TRBV24-1 and TRBJ2-1, with 9 bases that match TRBD2. V lost 5 bases and J lost 6; bases outside the gene matches: 7. CDR3 length: 15 residues. The germline gives CDR1 KGHDR, CDR2 SFDVKD. This chain's CDR3 is CATSGSSGTGNEQFF. The CDR3 bases are TGTGCCACCAGTGGGTCTAGCGGGACTGGCAATGAGCAGTTCTTC.

This clonotype showed up just a few times. The V and J genes are TRBV9 and TRBJ2-1; the match to TRBD2 covers 16 bases. Trimming removed 0 bases from V and 8 bases from J; junction bases left unmatched: 2. CDR3 length: 16 amino acids. Germline loops: CDR1 SGDLS, CDR2 YYNGEE. The CDR3 loop is CASSVAGTSGRDEQFF. Written as DNA, the CDR3 is TGTGCCAGCAGCGTAGCTGGGACTAGCGGGAGGGATGAGCAGTTCTTC. The full variable domain, rest sourced from reference TRBV9 and TRBJ2-1, is DSGVTQTPKHLITATGQRVTLRCSPRSGDLSVYWYQQSLDQGLQFLIQYYNGEERAKGNILERFSAQQFPDLHSELNLSSLELGDSALYFCASSVAGTSGRDEQFFGPGTRLTVL.

The chain has TRBV2 and TRBJ2-2; 9 bases are shared with TRBD1. CDR1 is SNHLY, CDR2 FYNNEI, per germline. The J segment lost 3 bases and the V segment lost 9 bases, leaving 11 bases of the junction unmatched. The CDR3 extends over 16 amino acids. CDR3 nucleotide sequence: TGTGCCAGTGTGGACAGGGGCAGGGAGGACACCGGGGAGCTGTTTTTT. Translated: CASVDRGREDTGELFF.

The chain couples TRBV18 to TRBJ2-3; D possibly corresponds to TRBD1 (6 bases). In germline, CDR1 is KGHSH, CDR2 LQKENI. The CDR3 is 16 amino acids. Trimming left V 3 bases short and J 1 base short, with 14 bases between. CDR3 amino acids: CASSPQQGFGTDTQYF. The CDR3 nucleotides are TGTGCCAGCTCACCCCAACAGGGTTTTGGCACAGATACGCAGTATTTT.

In this sample, this clonotype turned up once. The rearrangement links TRBV5-1 to TRBJ2-1, with D perhaps matching TRBD2 (5 bases). The ends were cut back, 0 bases at V and 6 bases at J, with 13 bases in the middle. Looked up from germline, CDR1 is SGHRS and CDR2 is YFSETQ. This CDR3 has 15 amino acids. CDR3 nucleotides: TGCGCCAGCAGCTTGGCCCCGGGAAGCGCCAATGAGCAGTTCTTC. It codes for CASSLAPGSANEQFF.